Listed below are T cell receptor beta chains from one sample, sequenced in a study of tumor and adjacent non-tumor tissue in lung cancer. MiXCR was run by TCRdb on the multiplex PCR reads, yielding one entry per CDR3 protein. Among about 75,000 distinct CDR3 sequences, roughly 80% were seen once, and the ten largest hold 9.5% to 15%. Sequencing was performed on lung tumor tissue. All receptors come from a woman between 45 and 60 years old with non-small cell lung cancer. Both conserved end residues are part of each CDR3. D genes are given only for firm matches. Clone size is stated in some rows and not others, as once, few, many or a class when expanded.

len	v_gene	d_gene	abundance	j_gene	CDR3aa	CDR3nt
15	TRBV11-2	.	.	TRBJ1-5	CTNSFDGLSIQPQHF	TGTACCAACAGCTTTGATGGATTGAGCATTCAGCCCCAGCATTTT
14	TRBV28	.	.	TRBJ2-7	CANTPGSGLYEQYF	TGTGCCAACACCCCAGGTAGTGGCCTCTACGAGCAGTACTTC
19	TRBV12-3/TRBV12-4	TRBD1	.	TRBJ1-5	CASSFLVPFGTDLNQPQHF	TGTGCCAGCAGTTTCCTGGTCCCATTCGGGACAGACCTAAATCAGCCCCAGCATTTT
16	TRBV4-2	.	.	TRBJ2-1	CASSQGGSGDYNEHFF	TGTGCCAGCAGTCAAGGAGGTAGCGGAGACTACAATGAGCACTTCTTC
17	TRBV24-1	TRBD2	many	TRBJ2-3	CATSGFAGGPGTDTQYF	TGTGCCACCAGTGGGTTTGCGGGAGGGCCGGGCACAGATACGCAGTATTTT
15	TRBV11-2	.	.	TRBJ1-5	CVSSWDGYSNQHKHF	TGTGTCAGCAGCTGGGACGGTTATAGCAATCAGCACAAGCATTTT
15	TRBV12-3/TRBV12-4	.	.	TRBJ2-7	CASSLDPLTGYEEYF	TGTGCCAGCAGTTTAGATCCCCTGACGGGCTACGAGGAGTACTTC
14	TRBV5-5	.	.	TRBJ2-7	CASSLTTGFNEQYF	TGTGCTAGCAGCCTAACGACAGGATTCAACGAGCAGTACTTC
16	TRBV4-1	TRBD2	.	TRBJ2-1	CASGQVTSGRRTEQFF	TGCGCCAGCGGCCAAGTGACTAGCGGGAGAAGAACTGAGCAGTTCTTC
14	TRBV6-1	.	.	TRBJ2-7	CASSEAYCSYEQYF	TGTGCCAGCAGTGAGGCCTACTGCTCCTACGAGCAGTATTTC
16	TRBV5-1	TRBD1	many	TRBJ2-7	CASSLAGTGGPYEQYF	TGCGCCAGCAGCTTGGCCGGGACAGGGGGCCCCTACGAGCAGTACTTC
14	TRBV6-1	.	once	TRBJ1-1	CASNVAGMNTEAFF	TGTGCCAGCAATGTGGCAGGCATGAACACTGAAGCTTTCTTC
13	TRBV11-2	.	.	TRBJ2-3	CASSLANRDTQYF	TGTGCCAGCAGTTTAGCTAATAGAGATACGCAGTATTTT
16	TRBV4-2	TRBD2	.	TRBJ2-7	CASSQDGTNGSYDQYF	TGTGCCAGCAGCCAAGATGGGACTAACGGGAGTTACGACCAGTACTTC
14	TRBV10-2	TRBD2	.	TRBJ2-3	CSTNTSGSGDTQYF	TGCTCCACTAATACTAGCGGGAGTGGCGATACGCAGTATTTT
13	TRBV5-1	.	.	TRBJ1-2	CASSPADTADYTF	TGTGCCAGCAGCCCGGCTGATACCGCTGACTACACCTTC
13	TRBV11-2	.	once	TRBJ2-3	CASSFTLLYTQYF	TGTGCCAGCAGCTTTACCCTACTATATACGCAGTATTTT
15	TRBV11-2	.	.	TRBJ2-4	CASSFPNGIGDIEYF	TGTGCCAGTAGTTTCCCTAACGGAATTGGGGACATTGAGTACTTC
15	TRBV12-3/TRBV12-4	TRBD1	.	TRBJ2-2	CASSPEQGITGELFF	TGTGCCAGCAGCCCGGAACAGGGGATCACAGGGGAGTTGTTTTTT
12	TRBV29-1	TRBD2	medium-sized	TRBJ2-7	CSVGLASYEQYF	TGCAGCGTTGGACTAGCATCCTACGAGCAGTACTTC
15	TRBV9	.	.	TRBJ2-5	CASSPRQSPQETKYF	TGTGCCAGCAGCCCCCGACAGAGCCCCCAAGAGACCAAGTACTTC
19	TRBV4-2	.	.	TRBJ1-5	CVSSPRPPNRTLGNQPQHF	TGTGTCAGTAGCCCGCGACCCCCCAACAGGACCCTGGGTAATCAGCCCCAGCATTTT
17	TRBV4-2	TRBD2	.	TRBJ2-3	CASSPDPSGEGTDTQYF	TGTGCCAGCAGCCCGGACCCAAGCGGGGAGGGGACAGATACGCAGTATTTT
16	TRBV6-1	.	.	TRBJ2-3	CASSDYDFGGNQPQYF	TGTGCCAGCAGCGATTATGACTTTGGCGGCAATCAGCCCCAGTATTTT
14	TRBV6-5	TRBD2	many	TRBJ2-7	CASSFSGRVGEQYF	TGTGCCAGCAGTTTTAGCGGGAGGGTTGGCGAGCAGTACTTC
15	TRBV20-1	TRBD2	.	TRBJ2-5	CSAPKPAGAEETQYF	TGCAGTGCTCCAAAACCAGCGGGAGCGGAGGAGACCCAGTACTTC
11	TRBV6-5	TRBD1	.	TRBJ1-2	CDSRRQGGYTF	TGTGATAGCAGGAGACAGGGAGGCTACACCTTC
14	TRBV10-2	.	.	TRBJ2-7	CAARDTHSSYEQYF	TGCGCCGCCCGAGATACACATTCCTCCTACGAGCAGTACTTC
13	TRBV11-2	.	once	TRBJ2-7	CVSSLESGGEQYF	TGTGTCAGCAGCTTAGAGAGTGGCGGGGAGCAGTACTTC
15	TRBV28	.	few	TRBJ2-7	CTSSPRDQSSYEQYF	TGTACTAGCAGTCCCAGGGACCAAAGCTCCTACGAGCAGTACTTC
15	TRBV11-2	TRBD1	.	TRBJ2-7	CTNGTGTGRTYEQYF	TGTACCAACGGCACCGGGACAGGGCGCACCTACGAGCAGTACTTC
16	TRBV6-5	.	.	TRBJ2-6	CASSSILATRANVLTF	TGTGCCAGCAGCTCTATTCTAGCTACTAGGGCCAACGTCCTGACTTTC
12	TRBV6-6	.	.	TRBJ2-5	CASSLVRETQYF	TGTGCCAGCAGTTTAGTGCGGGAGACCCAGTACTTC
12	TRBV7-9	.	many	TRBJ2-7	CASSSQTGEQYF	TGTGCCAGCAGCTCCCAGACAGGAGAGCAGTACTTC